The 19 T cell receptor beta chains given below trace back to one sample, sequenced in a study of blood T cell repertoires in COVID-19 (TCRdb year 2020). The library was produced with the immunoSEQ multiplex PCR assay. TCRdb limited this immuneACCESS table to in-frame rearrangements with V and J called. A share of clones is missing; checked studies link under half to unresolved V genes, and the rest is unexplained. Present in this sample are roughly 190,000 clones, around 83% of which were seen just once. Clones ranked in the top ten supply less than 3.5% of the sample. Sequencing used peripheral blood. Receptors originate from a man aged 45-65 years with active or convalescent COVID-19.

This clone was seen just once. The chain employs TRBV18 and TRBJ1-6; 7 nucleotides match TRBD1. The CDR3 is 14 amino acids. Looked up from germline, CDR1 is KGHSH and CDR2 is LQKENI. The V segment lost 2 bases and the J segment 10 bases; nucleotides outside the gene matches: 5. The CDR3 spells CASSPSDRASPLHF. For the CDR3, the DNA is TGTGCCAGCTCACCAAGCGACAGGGCATCACCCCTCCACTTT. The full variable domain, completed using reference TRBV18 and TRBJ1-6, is NAGVMQNPRHLVRRRGQEARLRCSPMKGHSHVYWYRQLPEEGLKFMVYLQKENIIDESGMPKERFSAEFPKEGPSILRIQQVVRGDSAAYFCASSPSDRASPLHFGNGTRLTVT.

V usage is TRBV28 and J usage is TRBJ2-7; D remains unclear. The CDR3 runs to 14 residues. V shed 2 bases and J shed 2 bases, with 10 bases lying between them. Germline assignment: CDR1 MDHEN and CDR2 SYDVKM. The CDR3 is CASSLPLSAYEQYF. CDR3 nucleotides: TGTGCCAGCAGTTTACCTCTTTCTGCCTACGAGCAGTACTTC.

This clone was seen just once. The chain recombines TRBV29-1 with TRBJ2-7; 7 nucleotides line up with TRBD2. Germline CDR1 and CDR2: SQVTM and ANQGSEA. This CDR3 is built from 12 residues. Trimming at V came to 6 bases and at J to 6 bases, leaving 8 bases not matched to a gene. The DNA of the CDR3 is TGCAGCGTGGGAGGAGGCGGGGGCGAGCAGTACTTC. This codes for CSVGGGGGEQYF.

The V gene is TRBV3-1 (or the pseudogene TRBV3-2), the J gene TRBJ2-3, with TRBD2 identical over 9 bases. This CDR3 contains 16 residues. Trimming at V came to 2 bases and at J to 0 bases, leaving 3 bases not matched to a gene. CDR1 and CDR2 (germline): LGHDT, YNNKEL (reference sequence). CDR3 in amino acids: CASSQTTSGSTDTQYF. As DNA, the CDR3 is TGTGCCAGCAGCCAAACAACTAGCGGGAGCACAGATACGCAGTATTTT.

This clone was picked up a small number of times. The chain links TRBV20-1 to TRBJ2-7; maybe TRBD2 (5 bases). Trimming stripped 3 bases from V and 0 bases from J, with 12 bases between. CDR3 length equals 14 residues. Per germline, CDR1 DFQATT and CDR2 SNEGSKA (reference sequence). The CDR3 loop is CSASKPGSSYEQYF. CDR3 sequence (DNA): TGCAGTGCTAGTAAACCGGGATCCTCCTACGAGCAGTACTTC.

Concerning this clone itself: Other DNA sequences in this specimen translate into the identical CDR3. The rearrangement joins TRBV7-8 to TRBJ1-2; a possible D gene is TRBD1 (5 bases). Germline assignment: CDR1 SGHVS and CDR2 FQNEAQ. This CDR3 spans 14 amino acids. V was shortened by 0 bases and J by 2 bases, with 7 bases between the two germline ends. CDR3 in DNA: TGTGCCAGCAGCTTAGCAACAGGAAACTATGGCTACACCTTC. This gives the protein CASSLATGNYGYTF.

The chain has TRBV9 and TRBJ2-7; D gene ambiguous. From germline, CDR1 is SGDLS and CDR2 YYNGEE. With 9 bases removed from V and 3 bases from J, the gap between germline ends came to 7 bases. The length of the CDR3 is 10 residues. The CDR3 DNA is TGTGCCACTACCCTCTACGAGCAGTACTTC. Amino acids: CATTLYEQYF.

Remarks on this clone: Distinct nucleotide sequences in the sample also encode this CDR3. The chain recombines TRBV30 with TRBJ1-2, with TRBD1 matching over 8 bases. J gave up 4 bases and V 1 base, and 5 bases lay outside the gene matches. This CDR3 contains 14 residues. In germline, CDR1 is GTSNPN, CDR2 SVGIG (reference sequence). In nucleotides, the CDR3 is TGTGCCTGGAGTGCGACAGGGGTTGGCTATGGCTACACCTTC. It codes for CAWSATGVGYGYTF.

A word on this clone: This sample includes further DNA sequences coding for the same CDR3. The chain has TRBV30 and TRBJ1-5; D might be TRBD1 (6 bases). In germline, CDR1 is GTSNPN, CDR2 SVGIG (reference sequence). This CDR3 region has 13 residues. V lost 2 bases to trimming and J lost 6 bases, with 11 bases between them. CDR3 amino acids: CAWSTGLGQPQHF. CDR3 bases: TGTGCCTGGAGTACAGGGCTAGGTCAGCCCCAGCATTTT.

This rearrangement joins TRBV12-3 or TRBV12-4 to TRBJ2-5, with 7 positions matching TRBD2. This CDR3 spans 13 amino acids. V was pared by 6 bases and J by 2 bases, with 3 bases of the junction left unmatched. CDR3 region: CASSASGQETQYF. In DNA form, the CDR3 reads TGTGCCAGCAGCGCTAGCGGACAAGAGACCCAGTACTTC.

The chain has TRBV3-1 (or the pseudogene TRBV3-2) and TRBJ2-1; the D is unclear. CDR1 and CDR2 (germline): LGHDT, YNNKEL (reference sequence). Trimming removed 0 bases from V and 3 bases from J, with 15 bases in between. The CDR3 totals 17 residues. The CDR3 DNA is TGTGCCAGCAGCCAAGATTCGAGCGCAGATAGCTACAATGAGCAGTTCTTC. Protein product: CASSQDSSADSYNEQFF.

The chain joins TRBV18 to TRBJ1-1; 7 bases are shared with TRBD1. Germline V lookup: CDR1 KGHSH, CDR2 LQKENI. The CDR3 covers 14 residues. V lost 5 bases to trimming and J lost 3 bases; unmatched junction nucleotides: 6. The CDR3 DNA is TGTGCCAGCTCAATTGACAGGGTGGACACTGAAGCTTTCTTT. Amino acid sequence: CASSIDRVDTEAFF.

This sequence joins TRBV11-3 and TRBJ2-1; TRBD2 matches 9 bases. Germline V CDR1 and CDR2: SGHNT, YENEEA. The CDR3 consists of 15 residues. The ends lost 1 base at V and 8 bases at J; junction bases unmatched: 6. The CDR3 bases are TGTGCCAGCAGCTTAGGTAGCGGGAGTAGGGATGAGCAGTTCTTC. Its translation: CASSLGSGSRDEQFF.

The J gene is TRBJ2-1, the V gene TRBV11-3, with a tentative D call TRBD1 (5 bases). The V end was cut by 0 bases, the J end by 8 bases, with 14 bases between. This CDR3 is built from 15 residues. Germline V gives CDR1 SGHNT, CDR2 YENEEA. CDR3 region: CASSLDVGRGDEQFF. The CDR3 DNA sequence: TGTGCCAGCAGCTTAGATGTGGGAAGGGGTGATGAGCAGTTCTTC.

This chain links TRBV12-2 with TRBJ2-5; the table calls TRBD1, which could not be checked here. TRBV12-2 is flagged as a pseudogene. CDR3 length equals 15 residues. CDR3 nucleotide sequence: TGTGCAAGTCGCCGACCGGGACATAGAGTGGAGACCCAGTACTTC. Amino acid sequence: CASRRPGHRVETQYF.

The DNA of the CDR3 is TGTGCCAGCAGTATAGACTCTCCGTACGAGCAGTACTTC. Translating gives CASSIDSPYEQYF. The V gene is TRBV12-3 or TRBV12-4, the J gene TRBJ2-7; D unresolved. Trimming cost V 5 bases and J 4 bases, with 12 bases left between them. This CDR3 region has 13 residues.

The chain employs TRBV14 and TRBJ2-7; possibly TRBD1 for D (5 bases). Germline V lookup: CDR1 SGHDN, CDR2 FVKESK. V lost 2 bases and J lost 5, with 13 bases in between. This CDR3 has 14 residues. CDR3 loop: CASSQRAGWDEQYF. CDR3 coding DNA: TGTGCCAGCAGCCAACGCGCAGGGTGGGACGAGCAGTACTTC.

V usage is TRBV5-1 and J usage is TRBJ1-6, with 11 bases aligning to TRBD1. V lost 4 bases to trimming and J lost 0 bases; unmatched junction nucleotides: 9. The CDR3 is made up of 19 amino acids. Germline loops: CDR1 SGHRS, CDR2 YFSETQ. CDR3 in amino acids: CASSPGTGGYSSYNSPLHF. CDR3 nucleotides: TGCGCCAGCAGCCCCGGGACAGGGGGTTATAGCTCCTATAATTCACCCCTCCACTTT.

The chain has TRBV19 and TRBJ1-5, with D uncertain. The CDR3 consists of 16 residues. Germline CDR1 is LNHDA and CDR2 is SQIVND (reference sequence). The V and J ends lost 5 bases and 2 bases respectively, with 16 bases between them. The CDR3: CASSLHEGWGNQPQHF. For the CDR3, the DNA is TGTGCCAGTAGTCTCCACGAGGGTTGGGGCAATCAGCCCCAGCATTTT.